This TCR beta chain came from a study of hypomethylating agent response in myelodysplastic syndrome (dated by TCRdb to about 2021). Study-level background: The hypomethylating agents azacitidine (about 75% of the 11) or decitabine (3 of 11) were used to treat the patients. Among the myelodysplastic syndrome patients in the cohort, roughly 10 were male and 2 were female. A mean patient age of approximately 72 +/- 6.3 years was recorded, and a diploid cytogenetic profile was observed most commonly. TET2 was the most frequent mutation, present in about 45% of the 11 patients. Five patients did not respond, whereas about 6 responded with either complete response or hematologic improvement. Response was defined as complete response or hematologic improvement, and any patient who met neither criterion was considered a non-responder. Overall study results and their limits: The healthy control donors were not matched in age to the MDS patients, and this mismatch could have affected the comparison between MDS and healthy donors. Only 10 to 11 patients were analyzed, making the cohort small. Possible recognition of novel MDS antigens by the shared GLIPH2 clusters was not confirmed, and experimental validation of that possible recognition is needed. Novel clonotypes emerged more often in responders, while non-responders showed more contracted clonotypes after treatment. No significant change in richness, rarefaction diversity or clonality was detected after hypomethylating agent treatment, either across all patients or within response groups.

T-cell subsets were not sorted, and bulk bone marrow was analyzed instead. Bone marrow from 10 or so myelodysplastic syndrome patients was immunosequenced for TCR beta CDR3 regions before and after hypomethylating agent therapy. For longitudinal repertoire tracking, every patient provided one baseline bone marrow and two to three bone marrows collected at different post-treatment timepoints. Whole bone marrow served as the source for genomic DNA extraction, with DNA quality checked using TapeStation, NanoDrop OneC and PicoGreen assays. Details on this clone: Its target antigen remains unknown. The input lacks base qualities; no much larger clone sits a single base away.

Its CDR3 holds 11 amino acids, cysteine through phenylalanine. Only the CDR3 portion is preserved as DNA: 33 bases, with reading frame beginning at the first base. Deletion took 6 bases off V and 3 bases off J, with a span of 5 bases between the germline ends. The germline V gene sets CDR1 to SNHLY and CDR2 to FYNNEI. Receptor amplification or capture employed the immunoSEQ multiplex PCR assay. Sequencing was run at survey resolution with two replicates of approximately 200 ng each, for a total of about 400 ng of DNA per sample. Rearranged TCRB sequences in genomic DNA were detected with the hsTCRB kit using multiplex PCR primers targeting V and J genes. To amplify the CDR3 region, the first PCR ran for 25 to 40 cycles with the QIAGEN Multiplex PCR Kit. Sample barcodes and Illumina adapters were added to each replicate in a roughly 8-cycle second PCR. Pooled libraries were quantified with a QuantStudio 6 and the KAPA library quantification kit. Around 15 pM of pooled libraries were sequenced on an Illumina MiSeq with 156-cycle single-end reads and a 15-cycle index read. The original pipeline was this. VDJdb annotation flagged approximately 1.5% of 168,753 unique clonotypes as previously reported viral-epitope-specific. The immunoSEQ Data Assistant and immunoSEQ Analyzer turned the raw reads into TCRB repertoires that were normalized and annotated. BioAnalyzer and version 0.6.5 of the immunarch R package were the tools used for clonotype analysis. Every repertoire was downsampled to the clone count of the smallest repertoire before richness was estimated. Clonotypes were categorized as expanded, contracted or novel by Fisher's exact tests, where a novel clonotype had zero frequency before treatment. GLIPH2 clustered significantly changed CDR3 beta sequences using simulation_depth=1000 and kmer_min_depth=3, excluding CDR3s shorter than five residues. Held by TCRdb, this immuneACCESS table contains in-frame sequences only and omits some clones. Under half of the omission traces to an unresolved V gene where checked; the cause of the rest is unknown. Clonal size and the V and J genes are those of that table, whereas D and trimming came from the DNA. The sample has roughly 1,800 clones on record, around 73% of them singletons. The leading ten clones occupy approximately 17% of the sample.

In this chain, TRBV2 is recombined with TRBJ2-5; the D gene remains uncertain. This specimen consisted of bone marrow, obtained before or after starting hypomethylating agent treatment for myelodysplastic syndrome (not recorded which). The receptor comes from a human donor with myelodysplastic syndrome. The nucleotide sequence reads TGTGCCAGCAGACTGAAAGAGACCCAGTACTTC. It specifies CASRLKETQYF.